The rows below give T cell receptor beta chains drawn from one sample of a study of T cells in Graves' hyperthyroidism and ophthalmopathy. Each CDR3 protein gets one entry after TCRdb re-called the multiplex PCR reads with MiXCR. The sample has over 450,000 distinct CDR3 sequences, about a sixth seen once. Specimen: blood. The receptor source for this set is a woman between 18 and 29 years old with Graves' ophthalmopathy. Both conserved end residues are part of each CDR3. Fields, in order: J gene, V gene, CDR3 protein.

>TRBJ2-3|TRBV20-1
CSARAGTIDYTDTQYF
>TRBJ2-5|TRBV5-1
CASSSPGGIETQYF
>TRBJ1-3|TRBV19
CASRTGRSGNTIYF
>TRBJ2-2|TRBV6-1
CASSGRTPNTGELFF
>TRBJ1-3|TRBV28
CASSLWLGGAVGNTIYF
>TRBJ1-3|TRBV7-9
CASSLDRFSGNTIYF
>TRBJ2-1|TRBV7-2
CASSLGSGRSGDEQFF
>TRBJ1-2|TRBV7-8
CASSLASVKKISYGYTF
>TRBJ1-5|TRBV7-9
CASSLGGGGGGNQPQHF
>TRBJ2-1|TRBV20-1
CSAPTSGSKNNEQFF
>TRBJ2-7|TRBV6-1
CASSPIYSRDRVYEQYF
>TRBJ2-3|TRBV5-1
CASRPGISSTDTQYF
>TRBJ2-1|TRBV9
CASNPSSGLAGNNEQFF
>TRBJ1-4|TRBV6-1
CASSEDREKLFF
>TRBJ2-1|TRBV7-9
CASSLGPGNEQFF
>TRBJ2-3|TRBV20-1
CSASLSGSSTDTQYF
>TRBJ2-1|TRBV5-1
CASSSVPQDRGRDNEQFF
>TRBJ2-1|TRBV27
CASRPLGVQNEQFF
>TRBJ1-5|TRBV27
CASSPSSGDSNQPQHF
>TRBJ1-4|TRBV28
CASSLAQGQEKLFF
>TRBJ2-7|TRBV28
CASSPAGEPYEQYF
>TRBJ2-7|TRBV10-3
CAISEIGTGTYEQYF
>TRBJ2-1|TRBV24-1
CATSDPGQNNEQFF
>TRBJ1-2|TRBV9
CASSKTSNYGYTF
>TRBJ1-4|TRBV6-1
CASSDPGTGPEKLFF
>TRBJ2-7|TRBV11-2
CASSPTGHEQYF
>TRBJ2-7|TRBV13
CASSLSGGHDEQYF
>TRBJ2-1|TRBV12-3/TRBV12-4
CASSPTGTSGGKYNGQFF
>TRBJ1-5|TRBV19
CASSIVGAANQPQHF
>TRBJ2-7|TRBV19
CASSSGQGYGEQYF
>TRBJ2-7|TRBV12-3/TRBV12-4
CASSPTGNYEQYF
>TRBJ2-7|TRBV7-2
CASSFIRQGPYEQYF
>TRBJ2-3|TRBV6-1
CASSEPTGFPSTDTQYF
>TRBJ2-1|TRBV12-5
CASGLGTSGGLNEQFF
>TRBJ2-1|TRBV29-1
CSVENGLATEQFF
>TRBJ2-1|TRBV29-1
CSVEGNYNEQFF
>TRBJ1-5|TRBV11-2
CASSFDRGQPQHF
>TRBJ2-7|TRBV5-4
CASSSYLSSYEQYF
>TRBJ1-5|TRBV19
CASSPGRGRGVNQPQHF
>TRBJ1-6|TRBV6-6
CASSYGTGGSPLHF
>TRBJ1-2|TRBV20-1
CSAWRGQGQGYTF
>TRBJ2-1|TRBV13
CASSPPTRNEQFF
>TRBJ2-2|TRBV6-1
CATSTGELFF
>TRBJ2-4|TRBV3-2
CASSQVESGRVVKNIQYF
>TRBJ1-2|TRBV27
CASSPSGGGGYGYTF
>TRBJ1-1|TRBV30
CAWGGWTVQNTEAFF